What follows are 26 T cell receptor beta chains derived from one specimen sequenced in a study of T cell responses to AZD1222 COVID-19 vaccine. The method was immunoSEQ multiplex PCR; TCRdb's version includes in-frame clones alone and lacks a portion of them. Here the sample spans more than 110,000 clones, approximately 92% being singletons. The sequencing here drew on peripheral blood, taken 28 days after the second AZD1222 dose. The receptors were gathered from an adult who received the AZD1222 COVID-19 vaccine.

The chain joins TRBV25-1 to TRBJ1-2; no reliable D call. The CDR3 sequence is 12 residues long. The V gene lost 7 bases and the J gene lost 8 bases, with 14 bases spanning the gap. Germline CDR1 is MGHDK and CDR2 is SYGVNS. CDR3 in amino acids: CASTDQVGGYTF. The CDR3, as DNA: TGTGCCAGCACCGACCAGGTTGGGGGCTACACCTTC.

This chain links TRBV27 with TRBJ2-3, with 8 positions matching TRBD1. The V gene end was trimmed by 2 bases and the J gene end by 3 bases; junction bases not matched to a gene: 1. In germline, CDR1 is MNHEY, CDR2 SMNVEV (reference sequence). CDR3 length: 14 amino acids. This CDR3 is CASSLDRGTDTQYF. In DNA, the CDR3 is TGTGCCAGCAGTTTAGACAGGGGAACAGATACGCAGTATTTT.

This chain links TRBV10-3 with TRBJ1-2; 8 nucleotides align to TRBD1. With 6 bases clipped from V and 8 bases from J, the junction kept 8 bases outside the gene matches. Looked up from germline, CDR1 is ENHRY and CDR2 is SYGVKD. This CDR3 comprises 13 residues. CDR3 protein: CAISEDRVQGYTF. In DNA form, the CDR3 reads TGTGCCATCAGCGAGGACAGGGTCCAAGGCTACACCTTC.

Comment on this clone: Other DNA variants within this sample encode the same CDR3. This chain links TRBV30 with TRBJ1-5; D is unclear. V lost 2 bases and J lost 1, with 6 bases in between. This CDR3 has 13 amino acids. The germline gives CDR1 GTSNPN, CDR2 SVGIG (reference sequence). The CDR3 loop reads CAWSRQSNQPQHF. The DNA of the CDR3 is TGTGCCTGGAGTCGTCAGAGCAATCAGCCCCAGCATTTT.

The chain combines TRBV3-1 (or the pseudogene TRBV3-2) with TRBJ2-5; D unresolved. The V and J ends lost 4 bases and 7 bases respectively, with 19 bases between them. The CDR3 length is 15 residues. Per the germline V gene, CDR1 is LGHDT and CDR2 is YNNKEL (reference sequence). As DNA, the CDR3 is TGTGCCAGCAGCCCCTCGCTTGACACTCCACGGACCCAGTACTTC. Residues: CASSPSLDTPRTQYF.

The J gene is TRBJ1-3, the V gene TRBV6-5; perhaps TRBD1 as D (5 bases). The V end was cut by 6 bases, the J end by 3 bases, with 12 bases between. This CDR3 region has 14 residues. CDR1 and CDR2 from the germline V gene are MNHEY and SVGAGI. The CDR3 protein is CASRMGVSGNTIYF. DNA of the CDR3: TGTGCCAGCAGGATGGGGGTTAGTGGAAACACCATATATTTT.

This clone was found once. The CDR3: CASSGDRKTDEQFF. CDR3 coding DNA: TGTGCCAGCAGCGGGGACAGGAAGACAGATGAGCAGTTCTTC. The chain employs TRBV2 and TRBJ2-1; 8 bases map to TRBD1. CDR1 and CDR2 (germline): SNHLY, FYNNEI. The CDR3 consists of 14 residues. V lost 6 bases and J lost 8; bases outside the gene matches: 9.

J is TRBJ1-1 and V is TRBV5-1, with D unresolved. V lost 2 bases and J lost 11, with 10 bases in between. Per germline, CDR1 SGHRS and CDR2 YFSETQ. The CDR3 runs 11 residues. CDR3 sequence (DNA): TGCGCCAGCAGCTTACACGGGTATGCTTTCTTT. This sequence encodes CASSLHGYAFF. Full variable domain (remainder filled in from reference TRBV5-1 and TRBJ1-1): KAGVTQTPRYLIKTRGQQVTLSCSPISGHRSVSWYQQTPGQGLQFLFEYFSETQRNKGNFPGRFSGRQFSNSRSEMNVSTLELGDSALYLCASSLHGYAFFGQGTRLTVV.

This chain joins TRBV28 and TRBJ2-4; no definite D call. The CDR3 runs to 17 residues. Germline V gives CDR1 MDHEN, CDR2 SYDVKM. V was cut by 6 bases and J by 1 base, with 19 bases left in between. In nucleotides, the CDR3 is TGTGCCAGCAGCTTTAGGATATTTGGGAATGCCAAAAACATTCAGTACTTC. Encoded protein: CASSFRIFGNAKNIQYF.

This CDR3 reads CASSLIRGRSYNEQFF. CDR3 bases: TGTGCCAGTAGCCTCATCAGGGGGCGATCCTACAATGAGCAGTTCTTC. The V gene is TRBV19, the J gene TRBJ2-1, with TRBD1 matching over 8 bases. The junction had 8 bases not matched to a gene; V was cut back by 6 bases and J by 1 base. The CDR3 length is 16 residues. Per the germline V gene, CDR1 is LNHDA and CDR2 is SQIVND (reference sequence).

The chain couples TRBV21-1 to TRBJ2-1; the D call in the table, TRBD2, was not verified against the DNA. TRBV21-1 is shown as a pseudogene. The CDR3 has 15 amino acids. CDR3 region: CASSKEVSSYNEQFF. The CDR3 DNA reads TGTGCCAGCAGCAAGGAGGTGAGCTCCTACAATGAGCAGTTCTTC.

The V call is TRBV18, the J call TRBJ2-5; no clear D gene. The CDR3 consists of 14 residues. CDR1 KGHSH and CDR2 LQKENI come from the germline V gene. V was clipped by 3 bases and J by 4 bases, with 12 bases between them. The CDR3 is CASSPNNKGETQYF. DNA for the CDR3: TGTGCCAGCTCACCCAACAACAAGGGAGAGACCCAGTACTTC.

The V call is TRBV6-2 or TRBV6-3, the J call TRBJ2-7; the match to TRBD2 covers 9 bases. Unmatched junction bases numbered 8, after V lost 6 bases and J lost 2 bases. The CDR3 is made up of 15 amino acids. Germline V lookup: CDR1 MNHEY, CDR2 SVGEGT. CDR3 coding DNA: TGTGCCAGCAGCCGGCGGCGGGAGGGCCCCTACGAGCAGTACTTC. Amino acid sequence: CASSRRREGPYEQYF.

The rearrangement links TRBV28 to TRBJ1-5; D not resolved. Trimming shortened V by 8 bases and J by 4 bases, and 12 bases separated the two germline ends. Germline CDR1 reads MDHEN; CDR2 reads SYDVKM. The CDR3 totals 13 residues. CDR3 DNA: TGTGCCAGCTGGACGGAAAGAAATCAGCCCCAGCATTTT. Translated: CASWTERNQPQHF.

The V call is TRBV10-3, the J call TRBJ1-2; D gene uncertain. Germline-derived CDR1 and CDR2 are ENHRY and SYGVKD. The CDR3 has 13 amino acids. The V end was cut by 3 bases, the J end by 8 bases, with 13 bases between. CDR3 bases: TGTGCCATCAGTGATTCGGTCGCGAAGGGCTACACCTTC. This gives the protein CAISDSVAKGYTF.

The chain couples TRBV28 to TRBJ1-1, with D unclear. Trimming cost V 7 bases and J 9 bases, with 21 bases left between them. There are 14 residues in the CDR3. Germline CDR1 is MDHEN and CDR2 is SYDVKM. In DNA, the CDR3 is TGTGCCAGCACCACTAGTCCTCGACCCGGGAAAGCTTTCTTT. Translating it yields CASTTSPRPGKAFF.

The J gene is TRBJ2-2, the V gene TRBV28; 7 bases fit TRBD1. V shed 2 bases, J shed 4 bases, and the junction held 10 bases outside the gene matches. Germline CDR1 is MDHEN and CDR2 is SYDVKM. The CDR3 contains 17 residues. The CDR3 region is CASSLPPRDRFTGELFF. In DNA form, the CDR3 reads TGTGCCAGCAGTTTACCCCCAAGGGACAGATTCACCGGGGAGCTGTTTTTT.

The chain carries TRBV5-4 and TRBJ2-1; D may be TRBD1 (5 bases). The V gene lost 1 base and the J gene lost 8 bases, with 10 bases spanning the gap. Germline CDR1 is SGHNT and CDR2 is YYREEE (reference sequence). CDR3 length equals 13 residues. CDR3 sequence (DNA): TGTGCCAGCAGCTTGCGACAGTCCGATGAGCAGTTCTTC. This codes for CASSLRQSDEQFF. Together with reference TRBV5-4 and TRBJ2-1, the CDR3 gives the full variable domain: ETGVTQSPTHLIKTRGQQVTLRCSSQSGHNTVSWYQQALGQGPQFIFQYYREEENGRGNFPPRFSGLQFPNYSSELNVNALELDDSALYLCASSLRQSDEQFFGPGTRLTVL.

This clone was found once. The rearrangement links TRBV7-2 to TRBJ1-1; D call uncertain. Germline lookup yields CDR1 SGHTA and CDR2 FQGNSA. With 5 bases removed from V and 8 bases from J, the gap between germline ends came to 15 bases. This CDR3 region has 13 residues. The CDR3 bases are TGTGCCAGCAGCAGCGACACGCTCTTAGAAGCTTTCTTT. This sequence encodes CASSSDTLLEAFF.

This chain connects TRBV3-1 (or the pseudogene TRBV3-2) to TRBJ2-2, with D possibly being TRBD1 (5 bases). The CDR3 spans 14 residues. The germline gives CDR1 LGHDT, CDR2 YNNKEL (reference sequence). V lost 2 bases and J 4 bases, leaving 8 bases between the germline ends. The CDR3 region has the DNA TGTGCCAGCAGCCAAATCAGGGCCACCGGGGAGCTGTTTTTT. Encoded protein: CASSQIRATGELFF.

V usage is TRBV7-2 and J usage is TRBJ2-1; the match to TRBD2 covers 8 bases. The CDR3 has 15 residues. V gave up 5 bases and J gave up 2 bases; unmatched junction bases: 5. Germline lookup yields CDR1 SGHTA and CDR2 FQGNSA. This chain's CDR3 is CASSLRGGTYNEQFF. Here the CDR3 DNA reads TGTGCCAGCAGCCTCCGGGGGGGCACCTACAATGAGCAGTTCTTC.

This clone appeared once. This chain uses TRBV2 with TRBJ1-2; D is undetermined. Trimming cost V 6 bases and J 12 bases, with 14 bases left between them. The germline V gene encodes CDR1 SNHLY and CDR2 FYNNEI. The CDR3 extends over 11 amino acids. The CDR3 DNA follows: TGTGCCAGCAGGACCGGACCCGGGGACACCTTC. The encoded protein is CASRTGPGDTF.

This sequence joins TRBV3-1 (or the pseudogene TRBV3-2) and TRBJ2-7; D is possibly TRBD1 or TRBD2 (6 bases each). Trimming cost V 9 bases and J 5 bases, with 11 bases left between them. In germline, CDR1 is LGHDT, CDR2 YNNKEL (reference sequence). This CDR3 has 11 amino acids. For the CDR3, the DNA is TGTGCCAGTGGAGGGGGGAACGAGCAGTACTTC. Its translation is CASGGGNEQYF.

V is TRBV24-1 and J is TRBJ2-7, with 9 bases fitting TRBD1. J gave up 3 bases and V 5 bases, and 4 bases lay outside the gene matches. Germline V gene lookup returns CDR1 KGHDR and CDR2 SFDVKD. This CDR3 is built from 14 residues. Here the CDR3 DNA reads TGTGCCACCAGTGGAGGGGACAGGGTCTACGAGCAGTACTTC. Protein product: CATSGGDRVYEQYF.

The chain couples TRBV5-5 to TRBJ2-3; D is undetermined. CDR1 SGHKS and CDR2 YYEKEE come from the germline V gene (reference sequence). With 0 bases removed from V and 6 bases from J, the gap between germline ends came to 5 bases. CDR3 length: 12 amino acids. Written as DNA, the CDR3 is TGTGCCAGCAGCTTGGAAGCGGATACGCAGTATTTT. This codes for CASSLEADTQYF.

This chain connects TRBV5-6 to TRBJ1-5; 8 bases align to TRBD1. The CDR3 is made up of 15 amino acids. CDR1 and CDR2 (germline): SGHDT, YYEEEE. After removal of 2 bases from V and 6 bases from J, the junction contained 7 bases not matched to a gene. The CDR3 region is CASSLGRGRGQPQHF. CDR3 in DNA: TGTGCCAGCAGCTTAGGCAGGGGGCGAGGTCAGCCCCAGCATTTT. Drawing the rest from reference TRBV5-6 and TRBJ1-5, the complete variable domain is DAGVTQSPTHLIKTRGQQVTLRCSPKSGHDTVSWYQQALGQGPQFIFQYYEEEERQRGNFPDRFSGHQFPNYSSELNVNALLLGDSALYLCASSLGRGRGQPQHFGDGTRLSIL.